The 25 T cell receptor beta chains reported below all come from one sample, sequenced in a study of T cells in Graves' hyperthyroidism and ophthalmopathy. TCR beta CDR3 region amplification was performed from RNA transcripts. HTBI primers drove first-round RT-PCR of the TCR CDR3. Via MiXCR, TCRdb re-called the multiplex PCR reads, giving one row per CDR3 protein. The sample contains roughly 740,000 distinct CDR3 sequences, 16% of which appear only once. The specimen was blood. The receptors derive from a man younger than 30 with Graves' hyperthyroidism.

The chain combines TRBV2 with TRBJ2-5, with a tentative D call TRBD2 (6 bases). CDR3 length: 13 amino acids. V was shortened by 10 bases and J by 1 base, with 13 bases between the two germline ends. Germline CDR1 reads SNHLY; CDR2 reads FYNNEI. The CDR3 reads CATAGGVQETQYF. The CDR3 DNA reads TGTGCCACCGCCGGAGGGGTCCAAGAGACCCAGTACTTC.

The chain carries TRBV7-9 and TRBJ1-1, with D tentatively TRBD1 (5 bases). The CDR3 covers 13 residues. The V end lost 7 bases, the J end lost 3 bases, and 12 bases lay between the germline ends. Per the germline V gene, CDR1 is SEHNR and CDR2 is FQNEAQ (reference sequence). The CDR3 nucleotides read TGTGCCAGCAAGAAACAGGACCACACTGAAGCTTTCTTT. This gives the protein CASKKQDHTEAFF.

This clonotype was found once. A much larger clone lies a single base off, so this may be a read error. The chain links TRBV28 to TRBJ2-5; 9 bases fit TRBD2. The DNA end is more similar to TRBJ2-1, so the J call may be wrong. Germline V gives CDR1 MDHEN, CDR2 SYDVKM. There are 15 residues in the CDR3. The CDR3 nucleotides read TGTGCCAGCAGTCCCCTAGGCGGGAGGGGGGAGACCCAGTTCTTC. Protein: CASSPLGGRGETQFF.

The J gene is TRBJ2-5, the V gene TRBV7-9, with D tentatively TRBD1 or TRBD2 (5 bases each). CDR1 is SEHNR and CDR2 is FQNEAQ in the germline V gene (reference sequence). CDR3 size: 14 residues. V lost 2 bases and J lost 3, with 10 bases in between. The CDR3 coding sequence is TGTGCCAGCAGCTTACCGAGGGGAGAAGAGACCCAGTACTTC. This codes for CASSLPRGEETQYF.

This clonotype was observed at least ten times. V is TRBV18 and J is TRBJ1-1; no reliable D call. The CDR3 sequence is 13 residues long. Germline V lookup: CDR1 KGHSH, CDR2 LQKENI. V gave up 8 bases and J gave up 5 bases, with 15 bases separating them. The CDR3 loop is CASTNAGETEAFF. CDR3 in DNA: TGTGCCAGCACAAATGCCGGAGAGACTGAAGCTTTCTTT.

This clonotype was detected only a few times. The V and J genes are TRBV24-1 and TRBJ2-1; 7 nucleotides agree with TRBD1. This CDR3 region has 16 residues. Losses at the gene ends were 4 bases for V and 0 bases for J; bases not matched to a gene: 5. Germline V gives CDR1 KGHDR, CDR2 SFDVKD. The CDR3 DNA is TGTGCCACCAGTGACTCGACAGGGTTCTCCTACAATGAGCAGTTCTTC. Translating it yields CATSDSTGFSYNEQFF.

Many counts were recorded for this clonotype. The V call is TRBV20-1, the J call TRBJ2-7; TRBD2 is a possible D gene (5 bases). The CDR3 contains 13 residues. Trimming shortened V by 1 base and J by 3 bases, and 10 bases separated the two germline ends. Germline CDR1 and CDR2: DFQATT and SNEGSKA (reference sequence). The chain's CDR3 is CSARASNNYEQYF. The CDR3 DNA reads as TGCAGTGCTAGAGCTAGCAATAACTACGAGCAGTACTTC.

The sample holds many counts of this clonotype. The gene calls are TRBV20-1 and TRBJ2-3, with D possibly being TRBD1 (5 bases). Germline CDR1 and CDR2: DFQATT and SNEGSKA (reference sequence). The V end was cut by 5 bases, the J end by 6 bases, with 15 bases between. CDR3 length equals 13 residues. CDR3 bases: TGCAGTGCTTTAGGGGCACCCGCCGATACGCAGTATTTT. The encoded protein is CSALGAPADTQYF.

This clonotype was counted only a few times. The chain is built from TRBV6-1 and TRBJ2-7, with TRBD1 matching over 7 bases. V lost 8 bases and J lost 1; bases outside the gene matches: 17. Germline CDR1 is MNHNS and CDR2 is SASEGT. The CDR3 has 17 residues. The CDR3 region is CASRRDRARLESYEQYF. The CDR3 DNA is TGTGCCAGCCGCCGGGACAGAGCTCGACTTGAATCCTACGAGCAGTACTTC.

The chain has TRBV2 and TRBJ2-7; 13 nucleotides agree with TRBD2. Germline CDR1 is SNHLY and CDR2 is FYNNEI. The CDR3 has 15 amino acids. J lost 4 bases, V lost 6 bases, and 6 bases had no gene match. The CDR3 reads CASRGTSGAPYEQYF. CDR3 DNA sequence: TGTGCCAGCAGGGGGACTAGCGGGGCCCCTTACGAGCAGTACTTC.

This clonotype showed up just a few times. CDR3 loop: CASSRKTTGYSNQPQHF. The CDR3 DNA follows: TGTGCCAGCAGCCGCAAAACCACAGGATATAGCAATCAGCCCCAGCATTTT. The J gene is TRBJ1-5, the V gene TRBV6-1; maybe TRBD1 (5 bases). The germline V and J ends were trimmed by 6 bases and 0 bases, with 18 bases remaining between them. This CDR3 comprises 17 residues. Germline V gene lookup returns CDR1 MNHNS and CDR2 SASEGT.

This clonotype was observed many times. The rearrangement links TRBV10-3 to TRBJ1-2; 8 bases align to TRBD1. V gave up 4 bases and J gave up 3 bases; unmatched junction bases: 4. The CDR3 has 14 residues. Germline values: CDR1 ENHRY, CDR2 SYGVKD. The DNA of the CDR3 is TGTGCCATCAGTGTCACACAGGGGGACTATGGCTACACCTTC. Translated, it gives CAISVTQGDYGYTF.

This clonotype showed up just a few times. The chain uses TRBV19 and TRBJ2-7; 12 bases match TRBD2. The CDR3 length is 15 residues. V gave up 3 bases and J gave up 5 bases; unmatched junction bases: 5. CDR1 is LNHDA and CDR2 is SQIVND in the germline V gene (reference sequence). CDR3 sequence (DNA): TGTGCCAGTAGTATCCTAGCGGGAGGGGCCGACGAGCAGTACTTC. Its protein product is CASSILAGGADEQYF. The variable domain in full, completed from reference TRBV19 and TRBJ2-7, reads DGGITQSPKYLFRKEGQNVTLSCEQNLNHDAMYWYRQDPGQGLRLIYYSQIVNDFQKGDIAEGYSVSREKKESFPLTVTSAQKNPTAFYLCASSILAGGADEQYFGPGTRLTVT.

The CDR3 coding sequence is TGCAGTGCTTGGGACCCTCCAAATCAGCCCCAGCATTTT. Translating it yields CSAWDPPNQPQHF. This chain connects TRBV20-1 to TRBJ1-5; TRBD1 is a possible D gene (5 bases). V lost 5 bases to trimming and J lost 4 bases, with 12 bases between them. Looked up from germline, CDR1 is DFQATT and CDR2 is SNEGSKA (reference sequence). CDR3 size: 13 residues.

This clonotype was detected ten times or more. This sequence joins TRBV19 and TRBJ2-2, with 7 nucleotides matching TRBD1. The germline V gene encodes CDR1 LNHDA and CDR2 SQIVND (reference sequence). The CDR3 sequence is 15 residues long. The J segment lost 3 bases and the V segment lost 7 bases, leaving 8 bases of the junction unmatched. The CDR3 sequence is CASTRGQSDTGELFF. CDR3 DNA sequence: TGTGCCAGTACCAGGGGACAGTCGGACACCGGGGAGCTGTTTTTT.

This clonotype was picked up many times. This rearrangement joins TRBV12-3 or TRBV12-4 to TRBJ2-3, with D possibly matching TRBD2 (6 bases). The CDR3 spans 13 residues. Trimming stripped 10 bases from V and 2 bases from J, with 13 bases between. CDR3 loop: CATTGGVTDTQYF. In nucleotides, the CDR3 is TGTGCCACTACCGGCGGGGTCACAGATACGCAGTATTTT.

This clonotype was counted ten times or more. V is TRBV28 and J is TRBJ2-1; 7 bases are a match to TRBD2. The CDR3 totals 15 residues. CDR1 is MDHEN and CDR2 is SYDVKM in the germline V gene. After removal of 4 bases from V and 6 bases from J, the junction contained 9 bases not matched to a gene. The CDR3 loop is CASSSRDYKINEQFF. The CDR3 DNA sequence: TGTGCCAGCAGTTCCCGGGACTACAAAATCAATGAGCAGTTCTTC. Supplemented by reference TRBV28 and TRBJ2-1, the full variable domain reads DVKVTQSSRYLVKRTGEKVFLECVQDMDHENMFWYRQDPGLGLRLIYFSYDVKMKEKGDIPEGYSVSREKKERFSLILESASTNQTSMYLCASSSRDYKINEQFFGPGTRLTVL.

This clonotype has a count of ten or more. This chain uses TRBV12-3 or TRBV12-4 with TRBJ2-1, with 7 bases fitting TRBD2. CDR3 length equals 16 residues. V lost 5 bases to trimming and J lost 7 bases; unmatched junction nucleotides: 14. The CDR3 DNA sequence: TGTGCCAGCAGTCCGTCTCGGGCAGGGAGGGTGAATGAGCAGTTCTTC. Protein sequence: CASSPSRAGRVNEQFF.

The chain employs TRBV5-1 and TRBJ2-5; possible D gene TRBD2, 5 bases. The V gene lost 4 bases and the J gene lost 5 bases, with 30 bases spanning the gap. The CDR3 sequence is 19 residues long. CDR1 and CDR2 (germline): SGHRS, YFSETQ. The CDR3 loop is CASSAYTSSQHRNLETQYF. CDR3 bases: TGCGCCAGCAGCGCTTATACTAGTTCCCAACACCGCAATTTGGAGACCCAGTACTTC.

This clonotype was detected a few times. A read error is possible here, since a much larger clone lies one base away. The J gene is TRBJ2-5, the V gene TRBV28; TRBD2 aligns across 14 bases. The CDR3 spans 15 residues. From germline, CDR1 is MDHEN and CDR2 SYDVKM. V dropped 7 bases and J dropped 4; count of bases not matched to a gene: 5. The CDR3 sequence: CASTPGLAGAETQYF. CDR3 coding DNA: TGTGCCAGCACCCCGGGACTAGCGGGAGCAGAGACCCAGTACTTC.

The V and J genes are TRBV7-3 and TRBJ2-3; tentative D call: TRBD2 (6 bases). CDR3 size: 16 residues. The V and J ends lost 5 bases and 3 bases respectively, with 18 bases between them. CDR1 is SGHTA and CDR2 is FQGTGA in the germline V gene. CDR3 DNA sequence: TGTGCCAGCAGCCCCGAGCGGGTCGGGCGGACAGATACGCAGTATTTT. This gives the protein CASSPERVGRTDTQYF.

This clonotype was observed a few times. The chain recombines TRBV3-1 with TRBJ1-4; D gene unclear. The CDR3 contains 13 residues. Germline CDR1 and CDR2: LGHDT and YNNKEL (reference sequence). The V and J ends lost 5 bases and 2 bases respectively, with 6 bases between them. The CDR3 loop reads CASSIGTNEKLFF. The CDR3 DNA reads TGTGCCAGCAGCATTGGTACTAATGAAAAACTGTTTTTT.

In the case of this clonotype: This sequence may be a read error, since a much larger clone differs from it by one base. The rearrangement joins TRBV28 to TRBJ2-1, with D unclear. The germline V gene encodes CDR1 MDHEN and CDR2 SYDVKM. The CDR3 loop spans 13 amino acids. Trimming removed 3 bases from V and 8 bases from J, with 11 bases in between. CDR3 DNA: TGTGCCAGCAGTTTGGTACTGAACCATGAGCAGTTCTTC. Protein sequence: CASSLVLNHEQFF.

In its sample, this clonotype was seen many times. The chain carries TRBV12-3 or TRBV12-4 and TRBJ2-5; TRBD2 matches 9 bases. CDR3 size: 16 residues. V trimming: 2 bases; J trimming: 6 bases; junction bases outside the gene matches: 10. In nucleotides, the CDR3 is TGTGCCAGCAGTTTACGACTAGCGGCAAGTCAACAGACCCAGTACTTC. Its translation: CASSLRLAASQQTQYF.

CDR3 loop: CASSYSSADTQYF. CDR3 nucleotides: TGTGCCAGCAGTTACTCAAGCGCAGATACGCAGTATTTT. The chain couples TRBV6-5 to TRBJ2-3, with unresolved D. V was clipped by 0 bases and J by 4 bases, with 5 bases between them. CDR3 length: 13 residues. In germline, CDR1 is MNHEY, CDR2 SVGAGI.